A single sample gave rise to the 5 T cell receptor beta chains below, sequenced in a study of PD-1 blockade in classical Hodgkin lymphoma. All patients experienced relapse after autologous stem cell transplantation, and brentuximab vedotin exposure was variable. Generated by immunoSEQ multiplex PCR, the TCRdb table keeps only in-frame clones and is missing some. Of over 35,000 clones in the sample, 76% were seen once. The sequencing here drew on peripheral blood mononuclear cells (PBMCs), taken at baseline. The receptors shown here come from a human donor with classical Hodgkin lymphoma.

This clone was observed a few times. Other DNA sequences in the same sample also yield this CDR3. The V call is TRBV6-6, the J call TRBJ2-7; D remains ambiguous. V lost 0 bases to trimming and J lost 4 bases, with 4 bases between them. This CDR3 spans 12 amino acids. Per germline, CDR1 MNHNY and CDR2 SVGAGI (reference sequence). The CDR3 region is CASSYSRYEQYF. CDR3 DNA: TGTGCCAGCAGTTACTCGAGGTACGAGCAGTACTTC.

The count of this clone is one. This rearrangement joins TRBV9 to TRBJ2-3, with 7 bases aligning to TRBD1. Germline CDR1 is SGDLS and CDR2 is YYNGEE. V shed 2 bases and J 0 bases; nucleotides not matched to a gene: 3. CDR3 length: 15 residues. The CDR3 DNA follows: TGTGCCAGCAGCGTTGGGGGACAGAGCACAGATACGCAGTATTTT. Its translation: CASSVGGQSTDTQYF.

The chain carries TRBV27 and TRBJ1-5; a weak D match, TRBD1 (5 bases). The CDR3 spans 16 residues. Germline V gene sequence: CDR1 MNHEY, CDR2 SMNVEV (reference sequence). V was clipped by 6 bases and J by 6 bases, with 21 bases between them. The CDR3: CASSEGTGGWSQPQHF. The CDR3 coding sequence is TGTGCCAGCAGCGAAGGGACGGGTGGATGGAGTCAGCCCCAGCATTTT.

The V gene is TRBV7-9, the J gene TRBJ2-7, with 7 positions matching TRBD1. This CDR3 has 15 amino acids. The J segment lost 1 base and the V segment lost 3 bases, leaving 6 bases of the junction unmatched. Germline CDR1 SEHNR, CDR2 FQNEAQ (reference sequence). The CDR3 loop reads CASSLTGLTSYEQYF. The CDR3 DNA sequence: TGTGCCAGCAGCTTGACAGGGTTAACGTCCTACGAGCAGTACTTC. Full variable domain (missing parts from reference TRBV7-9 and TRBJ2-7): DTGVSQNPRHKITKRGQNVTFRCDPISEHNRLYWYRQTLGQGPEFLTYFQNEAQLEKSRLLSDRFSAERPKGSFSTLEIQRTEQGDSAMYLCASSLTGLTSYEQYFGPGTRLTVT.

The CDR3 spells CASSLLGRTGWTGELFF. For the CDR3, the DNA is TGTGCCAGCAGCTTATTGGGACGGACAGGGTGGACCGGGGAGCTGTTTTTT. The V and J genes are TRBV11-2 and TRBJ2-2, with 8 nucleotides matching TRBD1. Losses at the gene ends were 2 bases for V and 5 bases for J; bases not matched to a gene: 10. CDR1 and CDR2 (germline): SGHAT, FQNNGV. The CDR3 extends over 17 amino acids.